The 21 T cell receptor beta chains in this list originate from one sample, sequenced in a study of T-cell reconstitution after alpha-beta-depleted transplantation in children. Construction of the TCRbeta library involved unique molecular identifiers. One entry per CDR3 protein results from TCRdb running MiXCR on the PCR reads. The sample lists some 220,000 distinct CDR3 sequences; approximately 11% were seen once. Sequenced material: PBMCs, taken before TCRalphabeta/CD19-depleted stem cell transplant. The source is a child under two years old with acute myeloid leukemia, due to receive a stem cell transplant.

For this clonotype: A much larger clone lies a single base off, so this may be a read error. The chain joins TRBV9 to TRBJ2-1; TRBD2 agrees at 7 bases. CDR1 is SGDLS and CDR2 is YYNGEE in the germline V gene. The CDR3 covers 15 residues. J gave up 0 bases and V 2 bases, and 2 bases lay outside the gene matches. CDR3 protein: CASSVSGNSYNEQFF. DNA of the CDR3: TGTGCCAGCAGCGTGAGCGGGAACTCCTACAATGAGCAGTTCTTC. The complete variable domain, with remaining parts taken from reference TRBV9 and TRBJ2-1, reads DSGVTQTPKHLITATGQRVTLRCSPRSGDLSVYWYQQSLDQGLQFLIQYYNGEERAKGNILERFSAQQFPDLHSELNLSSLELGDSALYFCASSVSGNSYNEQFFGPGTRLTVL.

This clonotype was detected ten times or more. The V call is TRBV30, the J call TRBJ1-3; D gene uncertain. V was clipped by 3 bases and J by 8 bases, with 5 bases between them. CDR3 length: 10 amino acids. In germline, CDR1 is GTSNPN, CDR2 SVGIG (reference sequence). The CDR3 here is CAWRKDTIYF. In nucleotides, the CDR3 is TGTGCCTGGAGGAAGGACACCATATATTTT.

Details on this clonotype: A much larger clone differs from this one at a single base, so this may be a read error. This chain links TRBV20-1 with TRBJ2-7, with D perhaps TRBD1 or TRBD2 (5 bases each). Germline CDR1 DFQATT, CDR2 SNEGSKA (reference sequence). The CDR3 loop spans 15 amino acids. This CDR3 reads CSARVQSGSGYQQYF. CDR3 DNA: TGCAGTGCTAGAGTTCAGTCAGGGAGTGGCTACCAGCAGTACTTC.

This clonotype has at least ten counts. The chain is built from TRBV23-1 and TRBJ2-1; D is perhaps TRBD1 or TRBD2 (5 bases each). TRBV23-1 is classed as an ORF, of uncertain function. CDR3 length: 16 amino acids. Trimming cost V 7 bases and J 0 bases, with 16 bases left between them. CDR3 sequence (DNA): TGCGCCAGCAAACGGGACGCCCCGAGCTCCTACAATGAGCAGTTCTTC. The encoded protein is CASKRDAPSSYNEQFF.

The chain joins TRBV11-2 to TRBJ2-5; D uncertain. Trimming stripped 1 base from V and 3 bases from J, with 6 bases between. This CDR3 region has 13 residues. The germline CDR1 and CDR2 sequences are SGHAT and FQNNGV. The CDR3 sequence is CASSLGEKETQYF. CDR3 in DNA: TGTGCCAGCAGCTTAGGGGAAAAAGAGACCCAGTACTTC.

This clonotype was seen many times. CDR3 in amino acids: CASSLATSGSSYNEQFF. CDR3 DNA: TGTGCCAGCAGTTTGGCGACTAGCGGGAGCTCCTACAATGAGCAGTTCTTC. The chain uses TRBV12-3 or TRBV12-4 and TRBJ2-1; 12 nucleotides align to TRBD2. The CDR3 spans 17 residues. After removal of 3 bases from V and 0 bases from J, the junction contained 3 bases not matched to a gene.

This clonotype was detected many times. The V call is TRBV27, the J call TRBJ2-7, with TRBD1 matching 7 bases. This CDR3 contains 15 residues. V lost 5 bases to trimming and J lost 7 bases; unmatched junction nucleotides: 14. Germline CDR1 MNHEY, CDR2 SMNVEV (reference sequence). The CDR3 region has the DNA TGTGCCAGCAGTATGAATACCGGGACAGTAGGGGAGCAGTACTTC. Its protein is CASSMNTGTVGEQYF.

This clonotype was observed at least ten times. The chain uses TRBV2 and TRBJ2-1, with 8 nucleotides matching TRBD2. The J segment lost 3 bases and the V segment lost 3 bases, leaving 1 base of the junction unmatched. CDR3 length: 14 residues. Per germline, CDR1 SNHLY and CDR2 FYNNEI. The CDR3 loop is CASSDAGGYNEQFF. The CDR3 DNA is TGTGCCAGCAGTGACGCGGGAGGCTACAATGAGCAGTTCTTC.

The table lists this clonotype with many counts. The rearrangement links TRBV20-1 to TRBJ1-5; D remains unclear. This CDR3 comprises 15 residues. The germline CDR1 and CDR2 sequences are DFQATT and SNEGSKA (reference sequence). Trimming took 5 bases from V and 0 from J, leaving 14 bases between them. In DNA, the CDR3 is TGCAGTGCTGGCCGTAGAAGAGGTAGCAATCAGCCCCAGCATTTT. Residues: CSAGRRRGSNQPQHF.

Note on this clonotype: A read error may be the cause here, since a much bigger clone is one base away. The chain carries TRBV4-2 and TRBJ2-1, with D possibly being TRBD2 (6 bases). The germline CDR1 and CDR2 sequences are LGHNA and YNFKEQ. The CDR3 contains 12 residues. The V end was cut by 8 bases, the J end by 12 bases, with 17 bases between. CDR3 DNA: TGTGCCAGCGGCCCCGGGGGAGGACGGCAGTTCTTC. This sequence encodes CASGPGGGRQFF.

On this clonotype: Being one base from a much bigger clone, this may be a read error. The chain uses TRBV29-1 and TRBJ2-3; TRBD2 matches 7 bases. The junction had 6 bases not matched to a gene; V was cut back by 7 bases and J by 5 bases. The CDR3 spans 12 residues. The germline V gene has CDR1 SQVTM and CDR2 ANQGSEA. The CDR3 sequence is CSARDYIDTQYF. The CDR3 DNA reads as TGCAGCGCACGGGACTACATAGATACGCAGTATTTT.

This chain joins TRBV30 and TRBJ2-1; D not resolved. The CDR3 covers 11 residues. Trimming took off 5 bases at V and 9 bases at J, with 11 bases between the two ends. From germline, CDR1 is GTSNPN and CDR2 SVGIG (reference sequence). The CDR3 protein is CAWGTAAEQFF. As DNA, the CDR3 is TGTGCCTGGGGAACGGCGGCTGAGCAGTTCTTC.

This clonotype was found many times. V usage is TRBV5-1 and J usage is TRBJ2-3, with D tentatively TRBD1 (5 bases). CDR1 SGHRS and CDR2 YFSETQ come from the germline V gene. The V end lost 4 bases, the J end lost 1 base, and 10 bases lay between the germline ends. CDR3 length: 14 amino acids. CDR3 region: CASSLTTGTDTQYF. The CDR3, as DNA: TGCGCCAGCAGCCTTACGACAGGCACAGATACGCAGTATTTT.

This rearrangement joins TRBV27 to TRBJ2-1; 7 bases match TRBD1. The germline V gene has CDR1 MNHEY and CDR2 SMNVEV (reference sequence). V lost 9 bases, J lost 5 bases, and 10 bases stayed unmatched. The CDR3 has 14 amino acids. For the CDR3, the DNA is TGTGCCAGTTCTTTCGGGACAGCGAACAATGAGCAGTTCTTC. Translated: CASSFGTANNEQFF.

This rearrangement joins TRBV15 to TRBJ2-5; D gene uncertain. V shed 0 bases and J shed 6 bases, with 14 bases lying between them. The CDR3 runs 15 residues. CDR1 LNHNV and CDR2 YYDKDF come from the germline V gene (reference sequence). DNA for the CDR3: TGTGCCACCAGCAGAGATCAGACTCCCGTAAAGACCCAGTACTTC. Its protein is CATSRDQTPVKTQYF.

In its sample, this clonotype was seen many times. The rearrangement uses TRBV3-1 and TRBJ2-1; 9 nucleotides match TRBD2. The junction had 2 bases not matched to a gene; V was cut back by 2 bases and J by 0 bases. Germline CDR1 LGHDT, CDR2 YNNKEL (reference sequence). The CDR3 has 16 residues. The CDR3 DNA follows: TGTGCCAGCAGCCAAAATAGCGGGAGCTCCTACAATGAGCAGTTCTTC. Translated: CASSQNSGSSYNEQFF.

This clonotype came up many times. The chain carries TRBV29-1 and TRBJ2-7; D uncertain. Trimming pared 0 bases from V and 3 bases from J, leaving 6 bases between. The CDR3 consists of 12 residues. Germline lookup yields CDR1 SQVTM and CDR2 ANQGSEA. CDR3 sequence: CSVEDKGYEQYF. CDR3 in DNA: TGCAGCGTTGAAGATAAGGGCTACGAGCAGTACTTC.

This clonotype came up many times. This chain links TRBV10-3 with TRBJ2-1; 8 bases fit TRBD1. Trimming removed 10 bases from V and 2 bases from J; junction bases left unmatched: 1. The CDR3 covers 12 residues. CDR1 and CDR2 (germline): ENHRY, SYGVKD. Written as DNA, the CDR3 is TGTGCCACACAGGGGGCCTACAATGAGCAGTTCTTC. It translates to CATQGAYNEQFF.

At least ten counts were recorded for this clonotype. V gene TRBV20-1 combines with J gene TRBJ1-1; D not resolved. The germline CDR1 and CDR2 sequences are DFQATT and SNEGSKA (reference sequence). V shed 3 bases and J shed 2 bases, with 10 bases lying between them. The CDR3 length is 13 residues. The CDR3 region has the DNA TGCAGTGCTAGCCCCGGAGCCAACACTGAAGCTTTCTTT. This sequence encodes CSASPGANTEAFF.

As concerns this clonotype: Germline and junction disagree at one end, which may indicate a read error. The CDR3 DNA is TGTGCCAGTAGTTCGGGACTAGCGGGGGATAAGGAGACCCAGTACTTC. Residues: CASSSGLAGDKETQYF. The rearrangement uses TRBV12-3 or TRBV12-4 and TRBJ2-5; 14 bases agree with TRBD2. The CDR3 sequence is 16 residues long.

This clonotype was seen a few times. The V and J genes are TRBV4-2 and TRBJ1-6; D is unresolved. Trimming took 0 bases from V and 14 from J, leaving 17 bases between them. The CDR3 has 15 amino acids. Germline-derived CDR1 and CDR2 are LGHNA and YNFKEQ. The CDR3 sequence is CASSQEEGSLVSLHF. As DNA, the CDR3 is TGTGCCAGCAGCCAAGAGGAGGGCTCCTTGGTTTCCCTCCACTTT.